This T cell receptor (beta chain) was identified during a study of identical twins. Notes on this clonotype: Its antigen is not known. Its ends do not fully match the called genes, so a read error is possible.

A universal primer site was added by template switching, and unique molecular identifiers were carried by the cDNA. TCRdb analysed the 5' RACE reads with MiXCR anew, one entry per CDR3 protein. Among 1.5 million to 2 million distinct CDR3 sequences, about 32% were seen once, and the ten largest hold about 0.27%. The germline CDR1 and CDR2 sequences are ENHRY and SYGVKD. This CDR3 has 17 amino acids. Overall study results and limits: Cross-sectional statistics, not tracking of the same donors, supported the conclusions. Modelling approaches yielded underestimates of out-of-frame TCR alpha sharing between monozygotic twins.

Sequencing input: cord blood. This TCR derives from a newborn girl in good health. The V call is TRBV10-3, the J call TRBJ2-3; TRBD2 agrees at 7 bases. CDR3: CAISARRSGASTDPQYF. As DNA, the CDR3 is TGTGCCATCAGTGCCCGGCGGAGCGGGGCTAGCACAGATCCGCAGTATTTT.